The source of this T cell receptor (beta chain) is a study of blood T cell repertoires in COVID-19. Trimming left V 5 bases short and J 3 bases short, with 14 bases between. Germline CDR1 reads SGHTA; CDR2 reads FQGNSA. CDR3 length: 15 residues. Clones were read by immunoSEQ multiplex PCR, and TCRdb kept only the in-frame ones, dropping some. The sample lists a few hundred thousand clones, nearly 90% seen once, with under 6.5% in the top ten. The chain uses TRBV7-2 and TRBJ2-1; weak D call: TRBD2 (5 bases). The TCR was taken from a woman aged 25 to 39 who had recovered from COVID-19. The specimen sequenced was PBMCs or T cells enriched from blood (not recorded which). CDR3 in DNA: TGTGCCAGCAGCCCCCCCGCCCGGGGCTACAATGAGCAGTTCTTC. Translation gives CASSPPARGYNEQFF.